The entry below describes one T cell receptor (beta chain). These data are taken from a study of blood T cell repertoires in COVID-19. Clones were read by immunoSEQ multiplex PCR, and TCRdb kept only the in-frame ones, dropping some. The sample contains roughly 330,000 clones, about 90% of which appear only once. The germline gives CDR1 MNHEY, CDR2 SVGAGI. The germline V and J ends were trimmed by 6 bases and 7 bases, with 19 bases remaining between them. The CDR3 loop spans 14 amino acids. Sequencing was done on a sample of PBMCs or T cells enriched from blood (not recorded which). The receptor comes from a woman between 25 and 40 years old who had recovered from COVID-19. This chain connects TRBV6-5 to TRBJ2-7; TRBD2 might be the D (6 bases). As DNA, the CDR3 is TGTGCCAGCAGGCGGGACGTTCCCTCGGTAGAGCAGTACTTC. This codes for CASRRDVPSVEQYF.